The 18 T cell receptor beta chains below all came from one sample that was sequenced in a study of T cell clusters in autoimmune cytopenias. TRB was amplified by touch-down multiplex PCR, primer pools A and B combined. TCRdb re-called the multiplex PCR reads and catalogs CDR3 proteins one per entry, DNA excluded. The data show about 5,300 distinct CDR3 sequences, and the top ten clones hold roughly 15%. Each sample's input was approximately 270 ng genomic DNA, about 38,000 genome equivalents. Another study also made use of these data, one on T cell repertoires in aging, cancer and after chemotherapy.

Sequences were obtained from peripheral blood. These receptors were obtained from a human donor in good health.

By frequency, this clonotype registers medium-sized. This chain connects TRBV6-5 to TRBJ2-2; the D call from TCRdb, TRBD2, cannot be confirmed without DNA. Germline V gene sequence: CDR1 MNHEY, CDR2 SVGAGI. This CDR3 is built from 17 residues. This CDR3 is CASSYTGGGGNTGELFF.

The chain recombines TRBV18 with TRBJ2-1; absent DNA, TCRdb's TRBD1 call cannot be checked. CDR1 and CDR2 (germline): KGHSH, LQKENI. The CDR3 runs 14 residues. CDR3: CASSPGQSYNEQFF.

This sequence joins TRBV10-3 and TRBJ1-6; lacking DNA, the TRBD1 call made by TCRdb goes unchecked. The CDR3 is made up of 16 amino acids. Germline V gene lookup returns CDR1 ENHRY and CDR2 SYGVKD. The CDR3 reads CAISVSGTGRASPLHF.

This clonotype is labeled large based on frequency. This CDR3 reads CSVEPRQGPTGELFF. The chain has TRBV29-1 and TRBJ2-2; the D gene TCRdb calls, TRBD1, cannot be checked with no DNA. Germline V CDR1 and CDR2: SQVTM, ANQGSEA. The CDR3 contains 15 residues.

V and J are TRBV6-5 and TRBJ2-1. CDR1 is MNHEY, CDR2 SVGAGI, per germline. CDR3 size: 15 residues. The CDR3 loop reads CASRDGWVAYNEQFF.

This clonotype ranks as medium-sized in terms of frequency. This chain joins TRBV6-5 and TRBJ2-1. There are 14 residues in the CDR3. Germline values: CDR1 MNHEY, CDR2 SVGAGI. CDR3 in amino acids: CASSYRGSYNEQFF.

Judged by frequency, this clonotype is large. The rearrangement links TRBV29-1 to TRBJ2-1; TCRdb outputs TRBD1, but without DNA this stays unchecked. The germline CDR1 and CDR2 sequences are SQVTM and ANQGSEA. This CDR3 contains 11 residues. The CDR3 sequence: CSVDRGNEQFF.

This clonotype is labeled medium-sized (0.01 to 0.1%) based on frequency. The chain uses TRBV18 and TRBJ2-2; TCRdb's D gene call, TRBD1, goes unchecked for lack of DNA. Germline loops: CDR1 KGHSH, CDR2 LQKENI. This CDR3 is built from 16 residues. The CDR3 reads CASSPPGQGNTGELFF.

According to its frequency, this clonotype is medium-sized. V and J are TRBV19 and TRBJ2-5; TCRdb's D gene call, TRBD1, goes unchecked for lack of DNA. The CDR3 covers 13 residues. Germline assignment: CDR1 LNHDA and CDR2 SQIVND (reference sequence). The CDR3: CASRSRGQETQYF.

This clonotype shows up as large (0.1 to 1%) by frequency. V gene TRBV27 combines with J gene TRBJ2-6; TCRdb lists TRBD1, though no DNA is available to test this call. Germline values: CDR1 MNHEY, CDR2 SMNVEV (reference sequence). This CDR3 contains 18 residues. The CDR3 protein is CASSLLDRALSGANVLTF.

The CDR3 loop reads CASSNGQVEEKLFF. The J gene is TRBJ1-4, the V gene TRBV5-6; as DNA is missing, the TRBD1 call by TCRdb cannot be tested. CDR1 and CDR2 (germline): SGHDT, YYEEEE. The CDR3 is made up of 14 amino acids. Filled out from reference TRBV5-6 and TRBJ1-4, the complete variable domain reads DAGVTQSPTHLIKTRGQQVTLRCSPKSGHDTVSWYQQALGQGPQFIFQYYEEEERQRGNFPDRFSGHQFPNYSSELNVNALLLGDSALYLCASSNGQVEEKLFFGSGTQLSVL.

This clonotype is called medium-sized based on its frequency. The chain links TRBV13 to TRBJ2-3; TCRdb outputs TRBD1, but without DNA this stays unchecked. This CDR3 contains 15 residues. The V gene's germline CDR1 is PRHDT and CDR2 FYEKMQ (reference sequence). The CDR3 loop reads CASSSGTGGVYTQYF.

The CDR3 here is CASSFLAAYVETQYF. The V gene is TRBV12-3 or TRBV12-4, the J gene TRBJ2-5; TCRdb proposes TRBD2, but this gene call is untestable without DNA. The CDR3 has 15 amino acids.

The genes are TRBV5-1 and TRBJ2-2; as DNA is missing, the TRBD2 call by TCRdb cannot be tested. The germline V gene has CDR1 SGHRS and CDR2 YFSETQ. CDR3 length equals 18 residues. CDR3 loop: CASSLDPGLAENTGELFF.

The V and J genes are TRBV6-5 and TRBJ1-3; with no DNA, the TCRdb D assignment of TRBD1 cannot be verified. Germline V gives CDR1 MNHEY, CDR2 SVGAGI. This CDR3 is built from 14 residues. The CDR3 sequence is CASRRTVGGNTIYF.

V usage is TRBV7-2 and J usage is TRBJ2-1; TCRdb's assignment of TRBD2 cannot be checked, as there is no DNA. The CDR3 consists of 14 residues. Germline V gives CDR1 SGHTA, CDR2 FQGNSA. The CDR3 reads CASSLGLAPNEQFF. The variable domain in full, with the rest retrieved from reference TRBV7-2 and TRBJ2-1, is GAGVSQSPSNKVTEKGKDVELRCDPISGHTALYWYRQSLGQGLEFLIYFQGNSAPDKSGLPSDRFSAERTGGSVSTLTIQRTQQEDSAVYLCASSLGLAPNEQFFGPGTRLTVL.

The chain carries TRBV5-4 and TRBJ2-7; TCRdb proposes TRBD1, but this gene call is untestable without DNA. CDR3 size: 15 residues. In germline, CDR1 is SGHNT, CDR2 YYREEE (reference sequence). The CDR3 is CASSSRDWVSYEQYF.

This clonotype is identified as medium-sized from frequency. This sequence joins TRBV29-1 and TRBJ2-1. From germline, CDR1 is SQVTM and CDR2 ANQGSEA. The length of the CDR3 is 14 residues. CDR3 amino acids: CSVYDRSSYNEQFF.